A selection of T cell receptor beta chains follows, all from one sample in a study of neurological immune-mediated disorders. Using its own MiXCR run on the 5' RACE reads, TCRdb lists one record per CDR3 protein. The sample lists some 78,000 distinct CDR3 sequences, around 4.6% seen once, with roughly 2.4% in the top ten. What was sequenced was PBMCs. Source of these receptors: a woman aged 30 to 39 with multiple sclerosis. Each CDR3 is given with its conserved first and last residue. A D gene is named only where the DNA matches it firmly. Size values are once, few and many counts, or a class for expanded clones, and some rows have none.

d_call	v_call	clone_size	j_call	cdr3_nt	cdr3_aa
NA	TRBV7-3	many	TRBJ1-6	TGTGCCAGCAGCCTTACATCGTCGCCGCCCCTCCACTTT	CASSLTSSPPLHF
TRBD1	TRBV14	few	TRBJ1-2	TGTGCCAGCAGCCAAGGGACAGGGGATTTCTATGGCTACACCTTC	CASSQGTGDFYGYTF
TRBD2	TRBV28	many	TRBJ2-1	TGTGCCAGCAGCGCGGGGGTCCCTTTTAATCAGTTCTTC	CASSAGVPFNQFF
NA	TRBV20-1	many	TRBJ2-2	TGCAGTGCTAGAGTGCGACTCGGGGGCACCGGGGAGCTGTTTTTT	CSARVRLGGTGELFF
NA	TRBV20-1	many	TRBJ2-3	TGCAGTGCTAGAGGTTCAGGGGTTTCGGGTAGAGATACGCAGTATTTT	CSARGSGVSGRDTQYF
TRBD2	TRBV20-1	NA	TRBJ2-7	TGCAGTGCTAGCCTCGCGGGAGCCCCAAACGAGCAGTACTTC	CSASLAGAPNEQYF
TRBD1	TRBV5-6	many	TRBJ1-1	TGTGCCAGCGCCACGACAGGGGGCTACACTGAAGCTTTCTTT	CASATTGGYTEAFF
NA	TRBV20-1	many	TRBJ2-3	TGCAGTGCTAGAGATTCGGGGGAGGCTAGCACAGATACGCAGTATTTT	CSARDSGEASTDTQYF
NA	TRBV20-1	medium-sized	TRBJ2-2	TGCAGTGCTAGACCAGGTTGGGACTCCCCCTGGGGCACCGGGGAGCTGTTTTTT	CSARPGWDSPWGTGELFF
NA	TRBV20-1	many	TRBJ2-1	TGCAGTGCTAGTAAGGACAGTCTTAGCTCCTACAATGAGCAGTTCTTC	CSASKDSLSSYNEQFF
NA	TRBV20-1	few	TRBJ2-1	TGCAGTGCTAGAGTGGGCGGTCCCAGCTCCTACAATGAGCAGTTCTTC	CSARVGGPSSYNEQFF
TRBD2	TRBV5-1	many	TRBJ2-1	TGCGCCAGCAGGAGGACTAGGGCTACAATTGATGAGCAGTTCTTC	CASRRTRATIDEQFF
NA	TRBV7-2	many	TRBJ2-5	TGTGCCAGCAGCTTATACGGAGGCTCTCAGTACTTC	CASSLYGGSQYF
NA	TRBV21-1	many	TRBJ1-3	TGCGGGGGGGGACAGGGTGATATGGCTGGAAACACCATATATTTT	CGGGQGDMAGNTIYF
NA	TRBV5-1	many	TRBJ2-1	TGCGCCAGCAGCCTCCGACTAGAGGGTGAGCAGTTCTTC	CASSLRLEGEQFF
NA	TRBV3-1	many	TRBJ2-1	TGTGCCAGCAGCTCCCCCCGACTCCCCTACCCGTTCTTC	CASSSPRLPYPFF
NA	TRBV28	NA	TRBJ2-5	TGTGCCAGCAGTTCCCCCCGGGTGGGAGGTCAGGGTCAAGAGACCCAGTACTTC	CASSSPRVGGQGQETQYF
NA	TRBV28	many	TRBJ2-1	TGTGCCAGCAGTCTCGGACACAATGAGCAGTTCTTC	CASSLGHNEQFF
NA	TRBV5-5	many	TRBJ1-2	TGTGCCAGCAGCTTGGCAGTCTACCGGGAGGGCTACACCTTC	CASSLAVYREGYTF
NA	TRBV20-1	many	TRBJ2-1	TGCAGTGCTAGCGACTTGCAGAGCTCCTACAATGAGCAGTTCTTC	CSASDLQSSYNEQFF
NA	TRBV24-1	many	TRBJ2-2	TGTGCCACCAGTGATTCTACCTTCACCGGGGAGCTGTTTTTT	CATSDSTFTGELFF
TRBD1	TRBV5-1	few	TRBJ1-1	TGCGCCAGCAGCTTGACTCGGAGTACTGGGACAGGTAGCCCCATGAACACTGAAGCTTTCTTT	CASSLTRSTGTGSPMNTEAFF
NA	TRBV28	NA	TRBJ2-4	TGTGCCAGCAGCGTGAGGGGTCACATTCAGTACTTC	CASSVRGHIQYF
NA	TRBV2	many	TRBJ2-1	TGTGCCAGCAGCAGACGACAGGCCGCCTACAATGAGCAGTTCTTC	CASSRRQAAYNEQFF
TRBD1	TRBV7-6	NA	TRBJ1-1	TGTGCCAGCAGCTTAAGGGGTGGACAGGAGAACACTGAAGCTTTCTTT	CASSLRGGQENTEAFF
NA	TRBV20-1	many	TRBJ2-7	TGCAGTGCTAGAGGGACCCGCTACGAGCAGTACTTC	CSARGTRYEQYF
NA	TRBV9	few	TRBJ2-3	TGTGCCAGCAGCGGGCTGGGCGCGGGAAGGGATACGCAGTATTTT	CASSGLGAGRDTQYF
TRBD1	TRBV5-1	many	TRBJ2-1	TGCGCCAGCAGCTCGACAACCTACCTCGGGGACAGGGGACTGCATGAGCAGTTCTTC	CASSSTTYLGDRGLHEQFF
NA	TRBV29-1	many	TRBJ1-5	TGCAGCGGCATTGGCGGCAGGGCCCAGTATAGCAATCAGCCCCAGCATTTT	CSGIGGRAQYSNQPQHF
NA	TRBV28	many	TRBJ1-5	TGTGCCAGCAGCCTGGACAAGAACTCCTATCAGCCCCAGCATTTT	CASSLDKNSYQPQHF
NA	TRBV28	many	TRBJ1-5	TGTGCCAGCAGTGGACAGCCAACCGATGGCAATCAGCCCCAGCATTTT	CASSGQPTDGNQPQHF
NA	TRBV5-1	NA	TRBJ1-6	TGCGCCAGCAGCCTTGATGGCCAGAATAATTCCACCCTCAACTTT	CASSLDGQNNSTLNF
NA	TRBV20-1	NA	TRBJ2-3	TGCAGTGCCGCCGTCAGGTATTTT	CSAAVRYF
NA	TRBV12-3/TRBV12-4	many	TRBJ1-3	TGTGCCAGCACCCGGAGGGGGTTGGGAAACACCATATATTTT	CASTRRGLGNTIYF
TRBD1	TRBV5-1	many	TRBJ1-1	TGCGCCAGCAGCCCGGGACAGAGAAGGGGGACTGAAGCTTTCTTT	CASSPGQRRGTEAFF
TRBD2	TRBV2	many	TRBJ2-5	TGTGCCAGCAACGGCGGGGGGAAAGAGACCCAGTACTTC	CASNGGGKETQYF
TRBD1	TRBV10-2	many	TRBJ1-2	TGCGCCAGCAGCTTGGACAGGAGTTACTATGGCTACACCTTC	CASSLDRSYYGYTF
NA	TRBV30	few	TRBJ1-5	TGTGCCTGGAGCCTTAATAGCAATCAGCCCCAGCATTTT	CAWSLNSNQPQHF
NA	TRBV29-1	NA	TRBJ2-3	TGCAGTCCCCGGGCTGGGGCCTCAGATACGCAGTATTTT	CSPRAGASDTQYF
NA	TRBV5-1	many	TRBJ2-5	TGCGCCAGCAGCTGGACTGTAAAAGAGACCCAGTACTTC	CASSWTVKETQYF
NA	TRBV3-1	many	TRBJ1-5	TGTGCCAGCAGCTCAGACTTGTCTCAGCCCCAGCATTTT	CASSSDLSQPQHF
NA	TRBV6-2/TRBV6-3	NA	TRBJ1-5	TGTGCCAGCAGTCAGGGCAATCAGCCCCAGCATTTT	CASSQGNQPQHF
TRBD1	TRBV2	many	TRBJ1-1	TGTGCCAGCAGTGCATGGACAGGAGCTGAAGCTTTCTTT	CASSAWTGAEAFF